This TCR beta chain was observed in a study of cytomegalovirus exposure and HLA in healthy donors. Study-level results: A later analysis found that most CMV-associated TCR beta chains appeared HLA-restricted. There were about 160 TCR beta chains listed as cytomegalovirus-associated. Cytomegalovirus status was reportedly diagnosed by the classifier with high specificity and sensitivity. An Asian-associated ancestry cluster reportedly showed fewer N-insertions than the roughly 670-donor mean in a later analysis.

Use of 60 Vbeta and 13 Jbeta primers characterized the PCR. TCRdb's copy holds only in-frame clones and misses some; the assay was immunoSEQ multiplex PCR. The sample lists hundreds of thousands of clones, roughly two thirds occurring once. In regard to this clone: Antigen: not known.

Germline CDR1 reads LNHDA; CDR2 reads SQIVND (reference sequence). V dropped 3 bases and J dropped 4 bases, with 12 bases sitting between them. This CDR3 spans 14 amino acids. This clonotype was obtained from a female donor in good health and CMV-seronegative. Specimen: PBMCs. The chain is built from TRBV19 and TRBJ1-2; no reliable D call. CDR3 sequence (DNA): TGTGCCAGTAGTATCTCCGACGGAGCCTATGGCTACACCTTC. As protein: CASSISDGAYGYTF.